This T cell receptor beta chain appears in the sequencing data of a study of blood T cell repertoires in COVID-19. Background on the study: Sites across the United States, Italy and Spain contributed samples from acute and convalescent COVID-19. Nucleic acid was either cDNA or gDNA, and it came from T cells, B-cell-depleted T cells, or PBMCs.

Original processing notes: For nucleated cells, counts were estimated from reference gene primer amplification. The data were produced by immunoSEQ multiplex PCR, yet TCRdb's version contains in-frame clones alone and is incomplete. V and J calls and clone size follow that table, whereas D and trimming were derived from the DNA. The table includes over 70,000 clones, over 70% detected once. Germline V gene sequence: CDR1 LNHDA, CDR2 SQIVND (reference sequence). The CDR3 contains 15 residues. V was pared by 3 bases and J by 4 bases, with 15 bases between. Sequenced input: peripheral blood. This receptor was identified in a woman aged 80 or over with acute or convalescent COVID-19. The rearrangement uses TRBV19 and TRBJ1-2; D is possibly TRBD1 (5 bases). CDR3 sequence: CASSIAVRQGYGYTF. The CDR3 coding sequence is TGTGCCAGTAGTATTGCTGTGCGTCAGGGCTATGGCTACACCTTC. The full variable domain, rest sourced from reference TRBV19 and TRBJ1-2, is DGGITQSPKYLFRKEGQNVTLSCEQNLNHDAMYWYRQDPGQGLRLIYYSQIVNDFQKGDIAEGYSVSREKKESFPLTVTSAQKNPTAFYLCASSIAVRQGYGYTFGSGTRLTVV.